The 19 T cell receptor beta chains given below trace back to one sample, sequenced in a study of PD-L1 blockade in urothelial cancer. Specified time point: peripheral blood 6 weeks after treatment start. Here immunoSEQ multiplex PCR was the method, and the copy in TCRdb shows in-frame clones only, minus some. Of more than 90,000 clones in the sample, 70% to 90% are singletons; the top ten hold under 9.5%. This specimen was PBMCs, taken around atezolizumab (anti-PD-L1) treatment. The receptors originated from a man in his 70s with urothelial cancer.

Turning to this clone: Additional DNA sequences in this sample encode the identical CDR3. The chain couples TRBV7-3 to TRBJ1-1; D may be TRBD1 (6 bases). CDR1 is SGHTA and CDR2 is FQGTGA in the germline V gene. The CDR3 is made up of 14 amino acids. V lost 3 bases, J lost 3 bases, and 11 bases lay in between. CDR3 loop: CASSFVGGDTEAFF. CDR3 bases: TGTGCCAGCAGCTTCGTAGGGGGGGACACTGAAGCTTTCTTT.

The chain has TRBV7-9 and TRBJ2-5; 9 bases align to TRBD1. Per germline, CDR1 SEHNR and CDR2 FQNEAQ (reference sequence). V gave up 5 bases and J gave up 5 bases; unmatched junction bases: 9. The CDR3 is made up of 15 amino acids. DNA of the CDR3: TGTGCCAGCAGCACGGGACAGGGAAGAGGCGAGACCCAGTACTTC. Encoded protein: CASSTGQGRGETQYF. Full variable domain (missing parts from reference TRBV7-9 and TRBJ2-5): DTGVSQNPRHKITKRGQNVTFRCDPISEHNRLYWYRQTLGQGPEFLTYFQNEAQLEKSRLLSDRFSAERPKGSFSTLEIQRTEQGDSAMYLCASSTGQGRGETQYFGPGTRLLVL.

This clone was counted between two and nine times. This chain joins TRBV2 and TRBJ1-2, with unresolved D. CDR3 length: 12 residues. The germline V gene has CDR1 SNHLY and CDR2 FYNNEI. Trimming shortened V by 3 bases and J by 4 bases, and 6 bases separated the two germline ends. The CDR3 region is CASSDRIYGYTF. CDR3 DNA: TGTGCCAGCAGTGACAGGATCTATGGCTACACCTTC.

This chain uses TRBV6-6 with TRBJ1-2; tentative D call: TRBD1 (5 bases). Germline V lookup: CDR1 MNHNY, CDR2 SVGAGI (reference sequence). The V and J ends lost 1 base and 3 bases respectively, with 12 bases between them. The CDR3 has 15 amino acids. The DNA of the CDR3 is TGTGCCAGCAGTTACTTCGACAGCGTCCACTATGGCTACACCTTC. Its translation is CASSYFDSVHYGYTF.

V usage is TRBV28 and J usage is TRBJ2-7, with 10 positions matching TRBD2. Germline CDR1 and CDR2: MDHEN and SYDVKM. V was clipped by 6 bases and J by 6 bases; unmatched bases: 8. The CDR3 extends over 14 amino acids. CDR3 loop: CASRMGSGRSEQYF. CDR3 sequence (DNA): TGTGCCAGCAGGATGGGTAGCGGGAGGAGCGAGCAGTACTTC.

V and J are TRBV6-5 and TRBJ2-5; 10 bases fit TRBD2. With V trimmed by 7 bases and J by 5 bases, 4 bases remained unmatched. Germline V gene data show CDR1 as MNHEY and CDR2 as SVGAGI. The CDR3 has 13 amino acids. CDR3 bases: TGTGCCAGCAACCTAGCGGGAGAGGAGACCCAGTACTTC. Protein sequence: CASNLAGEETQYF.

The chain employs TRBV7-2 and TRBJ1-5; TRBD1 matches at 11 bases. This CDR3 region has 15 residues. Germline assignment: CDR1 SGHTA and CDR2 FQGNSA. Losses at the gene ends were 5 bases for V and 6 bases for J; bases not matched to a gene: 6. CDR3 sequence (DNA): TGTGCCAGCAGCGCTGGACAGGGGGCAGGTCAGCCCCAGCATTTT. Amino acid sequence: CASSAGQGAGQPQHF.

The J gene is TRBJ2-7, the V gene TRBV7-2; 11 bases are shared with TRBD1. V dropped 4 bases and J dropped 4; count of bases not matched to a gene: 6. Germline V gives CDR1 SGHTA, CDR2 FQGNSA. The CDR3 extends over 15 amino acids. This CDR3 is CASSSTGTGGYEQYF. DNA of the CDR3: TGTGCCAGCAGCTCGACCGGGACAGGGGGGTACGAGCAGTACTTC.

The DNA for the CDR3 is TGCGCCAGCAGCTTGGGGCGGGGATCGGGGGAGCAGTACTTC. It translates to CASSLGRGSGEQYF. This sequence joins TRBV5-1 and TRBJ2-7; possibly TRBD2 for D (6 bases). Germline loops: CDR1 SGHRS, CDR2 YFSETQ. Trimming took 0 bases from V and 7 from J, leaving 14 bases between them. This CDR3 spans 14 amino acids.

This chain joins TRBV5-4 and TRBJ2-2, with 7 bases fitting TRBD2. Germline V gene lookup returns CDR1 SGHNT and CDR2 YYREEE (reference sequence). The length of the CDR3 is 15 residues. The V gene end was trimmed by 4 bases and the J gene end by 3 bases; junction bases not matched to a gene: 6. DNA of the CDR3: TGTGCCAGCAGCCTCGGGACTAAGGACACCGGGGAGCTGTTTTTT. Amino acid sequence: CASSLGTKDTGELFF.

On this clone: This same CDR3 is encoded by further DNA sequences in the sample. The chain links TRBV2 to TRBJ2-2; a weak D match, TRBD2 (5 bases). The CDR3 totals 14 residues. Per the germline V gene, CDR1 is SNHLY and CDR2 is FYNNEI. Trimming took off 8 bases at V and 0 bases at J, with 10 bases between the two ends. CDR3 region: CASRGTANTGELFF. Here the CDR3 DNA reads TGTGCCAGCCGGGGAACTGCGAACACCGGGGAGCTGTTTTTT.

The V and J genes are TRBV6-5 and TRBJ2-5, with D possibly matching TRBD2 (6 bases). The CDR3 is 15 amino acids. Germline V gives CDR1 MNHEY, CDR2 SVGAGI. With 6 bases removed from V and 4 bases from J, the gap between germline ends came to 18 bases. The CDR3 here is CASSLNGDSIETQYF. The CDR3, as DNA: TGTGCCAGCAGCCTCAATGGGGACTCCATAGAGACCCAGTACTTC.

This chain links TRBV7-2 with TRBJ2-5; 7 bases match TRBD1. Germline CDR1 and CDR2: SGHTA and FQGNSA. After removal of 6 bases from V and 2 bases from J, the junction contained 3 bases not matched to a gene. The CDR3 contains 13 residues. The CDR3, as DNA: TGTGCCAGCAGGGGGACAGCTCAAGAGACCCAGTACTTC. Its translation is CASRGTAQETQYF.

The rearrangement uses TRBV6-5 and TRBJ2-7; TRBD1 aligns across 7 bases. The CDR3 consists of 13 residues. Germline CDR1 MNHEY, CDR2 SVGAGI. V was clipped by 6 bases and J by 2 bases; unmatched bases: 4. The chain's CDR3 is CASSRDSAYEQYF. The CDR3 bases are TGTGCCAGCAGCAGGGACAGCGCCTACGAGCAGTACTTC.

The V and J genes are TRBV6-5 and TRBJ1-1, with TRBD1 identical over 9 bases. This CDR3 is built from 13 residues. V shed 2 bases and J 8 bases; nucleotides not matched to a gene: 3. Germline CDR1 MNHEY, CDR2 SVGAGI. The DNA of the CDR3 is TGTGCCAGCAGTTACCCGGGGACAGGGGAAGCTTTCTTT. Amino acids: CASSYPGTGEAFF.

This clone was detected only a few times. The chain carries TRBV5-1 and TRBJ2-3; 8 bases match TRBD1. From germline, CDR1 is SGHRS and CDR2 YFSETQ. The CDR3 loop spans 15 amino acids. J gave up 4 bases and V 0 bases, and 4 bases lay outside the gene matches. The CDR3 region is CASSLGGQGADTQYF. In nucleotides, the CDR3 is TGCGCCAGCAGCTTGGGTGGACAGGGAGCAGATACGCAGTATTTT. The whole variable domain, remainder taken from reference TRBV5-1 and TRBJ2-3, is KAGVTQTPRYLIKTRGQQVTLSCSPISGHRSVSWYQQTPGQGLQFLFEYFSETQRNKGNFPGRFSGRQFSNSRSEMNVSTLELGDSALYLCASSLGGQGADTQYFGPGTRLTVL.

This clone was seen once. This chain joins TRBV11-3 and TRBJ2-1; D is perhaps TRBD2 (5 bases). V shed 5 bases and J shed 8 bases, with 13 bases lying between them. This CDR3 region has 13 residues. Germline CDR1 is SGHNT and CDR2 is YENEEA. For the CDR3, the DNA is TGTGCCAGCAGCGTAAGCGGATCGGATGAGCAGTTCTTC. Its protein product is CASSVSGSDEQFF.

The chain uses TRBV2 and TRBJ2-2; no firm D call. Trimming left V 6 bases short and J 7 bases short, with 15 bases between. The CDR3 covers 14 residues. From germline, CDR1 is SNHLY and CDR2 FYNNEI. The CDR3 DNA follows: TGTGCCAGCAGATTAGCTCATTTAAGCGGGGAGCTGTTTTTT. It codes for CASRLAHLSGELFF.

This chain joins TRBV29-1 and TRBJ1-2; D gene ambiguous. The CDR3 runs 11 residues. Trimming pared 0 bases from V and 6 bases from J, leaving 5 bases between. CDR1 and CDR2 from the germline V gene are SQVTM and ANQGSEA. CDR3 sequence (DNA): TGCAGCGTTGAAGACCTCGATGGCTACACCTTC. It yields the protein CSVEDLDGYTF. The complete variable domain, with remaining parts taken from reference TRBV29-1 and TRBJ1-2, reads SAVISQKPSRDICQRGTSLTIQCQVDSQVTMMFWYRQQPGQSLTLIATANQGSEATYESGFVIDKFPISRPNLTFSTLTVSNMSPEDSSIYLCSVEDLDGYTFGSGTRLTVV.